Each of the 29 T cell receptor beta chains below was sequenced from the same sample in a study of vaccination effects on CD4 cells after COVID-19. Their antigens are not known. Sequencing used immunoSEQ multiplex PCR; TCRdb keeps in-frame clones, though not all of them. This table has about 24,000 clones, about three quarters appearing once. Ahead of sequencing, the ViraFEST assay grew antigen-specific CD4+ T cells using viral peptide pools. The authors isolated CD4+ T cells after 10 days of culture. Negative nucleocapsid antibody tests before and after vaccination confirmed no previous SARS-CoV-2 infection. Sequencing used CD4+ T cells from PBMCs cultured with SARS-CoV-2 spike peptides, obtained before COVID-19 vaccination. Source of these receptors: a human donor who received a COVID-19 vaccine.

The chain joins TRBV6-6 to TRBJ1-5; TRBD1 aligns across 9 bases. With 6 bases clipped from V and 2 bases from J, the junction kept 8 bases outside the gene matches. CDR3 length equals 16 residues. Germline V gene data show CDR1 as MNHNY and CDR2 as SVGAGI (reference sequence). The CDR3 region is CASRETGQGRNQPQHF. In DNA form, the CDR3 reads TGTGCCAGCAGAGAAACCGGACAGGGGCGCAATCAGCCCCAGCATTTT.

The CDR3 protein is CAWNRGLTSLYGYTF. The CDR3 region has the DNA TGTGCCTGGAACAGGGGCCTAACCTCTCTCTATGGCTACACCTTC. The chain has TRBV30 and TRBJ1-2; TRBD1 aligns across 7 bases. Trimming at V came to 4 bases and at J to 4 bases, leaving 12 bases not matched to a gene. CDR1 and CDR2 from the germline V gene are GTSNPN and SVGIG (reference sequence). This CDR3 has 15 residues.

This chain uses TRBV30 with TRBJ2-2; perhaps TRBD1 as D (6 bases). The CDR3 has 18 residues. V was trimmed by 3 bases and J by 0 bases, leaving 20 bases between them. Germline V gives CDR1 GTSNPN, CDR2 SVGIG (reference sequence). As DNA, the CDR3 is TGTGCCTGGAGAGACACAGACAGGCCGACGGCGAACACCGGGGAGCTGTTTTTT. Protein product: CAWRDTDRPTANTGELFF.

The chain carries TRBV29-1 and TRBJ1-3, with D possibly being TRBD1 (6 bases). Trimming pared 4 bases from V and 3 bases from J, leaving 13 bases between. In germline, CDR1 is SQVTM, CDR2 ANQGSEA. The length of the CDR3 is 14 residues. The CDR3 sequence: CSVATGSVGNTIYF. In DNA form, the CDR3 reads TGCAGCGTTGCTACAGGGTCAGTTGGAAACACCATATATTTT.

In this sample, this clone turned up a few times. The chain couples TRBV3-1 (or the pseudogene TRBV3-2) to TRBJ1-2; D uncertain. The V end was cut by 0 bases, the J end by 3 bases, with 8 bases between. Per germline, CDR1 LGHDT and CDR2 YNNKEL (reference sequence). The CDR3 runs to 14 residues. The CDR3 protein is CASSQEGRYYGYTF. DNA for the CDR3: TGTGCCAGCAGCCAAGAAGGTCGGTACTATGGCTACACCTTC.

Notes on this clone: An end of the junction does not agree with germline; a read error may underlie this. V and J are TRBV4-1 and TRBJ2-1, with 9 bases matching TRBD2. The CDR3 consists of 13 residues. Germline CDR1 MGHRA, CDR2 YSYEKL. CDR3: CASSQDLSGRTLF. CDR3 sequence (DNA): TGCGCCAGCAGCCAAGATCTAAGCGGGAGGACCCTCTTC.

The gene calls are TRBV18 and TRBJ2-1, with D unclear. Germline loops: CDR1 KGHSH, CDR2 LQKENI. Trimming cost V 5 bases and J 0 bases, with 11 bases left between them. This CDR3 has 15 residues. The CDR3 loop reads CASSSSVSSYNEQFF. For the CDR3, the DNA is TGTGCCAGCTCATCTTCAGTGAGCTCCTACAATGAGCAGTTCTTC.

This clone was recorded only once. The gene calls are TRBV18 and TRBJ1-2, with 7 positions matching TRBD1. The CDR3 loop spans 15 amino acids. Germline CDR1 KGHSH, CDR2 LQKENI. Trimming cost V 3 bases and J 1 base; bases outside gene matches: 5. CDR3 in DNA: TGTGCCAGCTCACCCGACAGGGTTCGTAACTATGGCTACACCTTC. Translating gives CASSPDRVRNYGYTF.

This chain uses TRBV19 with TRBJ1-3; no clear D gene. The length of the CDR3 is 15 residues. V lost 0 bases and J lost 0, with 6 bases in between. The germline V gene has CDR1 LNHDA and CDR2 SQIVND (reference sequence). The chain's CDR3 is CASSIEGRSGNTIYF. DNA for the CDR3: TGTGCCAGTAGTATAGAGGGCCGCTCTGGAAACACCATATATTTT.

The gene calls are TRBV6-6 and TRBJ2-3; the D is unclear. This CDR3 spans 14 amino acids. Looked up from germline, CDR1 is MNHNY and CDR2 is SVGAGI (reference sequence). V lost 7 bases and J lost 4, with 15 bases in between. CDR3 in DNA: TGTGCCAGCATGTGGGCTCAGGAGTCAGATACGCAGTATTTT. Protein: CASMWAQESDTQYF.

V and J are TRBV9 and TRBJ1-3; a possible D gene is TRBD1 (6 bases). V dropped 2 bases and J dropped 0 bases, with 15 bases sitting between them. The CDR3 length is 17 residues. CDR1 is SGDLS and CDR2 is YYNGEE in the germline V gene. The CDR3 nucleotides are TGTGCCAGCAGCGTGGCTATTGGACAGAGCTCTGGAAACACCATATATTTT. This translates into CASSVAIGQSSGNTIYF. The whole variable domain, filled in from reference TRBV9 and TRBJ1-3, reads DSGVTQTPKHLITATGQRVTLRCSPRSGDLSVYWYQQSLDQGLQFLIQYYNGEERAKGNILERFSAQQFPDLHSELNLSSLELGDSALYFCASSVAIGQSSGNTIYFGEGSWLTVV.

This clone was observed a handful of times. V is TRBV11-2 and J is TRBJ2-7, with D uncertain. With 7 bases removed from V and 8 bases from J, the gap between germline ends came to 12 bases. Germline-derived CDR1 and CDR2 are SGHAT and FQNNGV. CDR3 size: 11 residues. The CDR3, as DNA: TGTGCCAGCACCCCCCGTATGAAGCAGTACTTC. The encoded protein is CASTPRMKQYF.

This chain connects TRBV23-1 to TRBJ1-5; D is ambiguous. TRBV23-1 is an open reading frame whose function is uncertain. Trimming pared 0 bases from V and 4 bases from J, leaving 13 bases between. The CDR3 loop spans 16 amino acids. DNA of the CDR3: TGCGCCAGCAGTCAATCGATAGTTGTCGGAAATCAGCCCCAGCATTTT. Amino acids: CASSQSIVVGNQPQHF.

The chain couples TRBV5-4 to TRBJ1-4; D perhaps matches TRBD1 (6 bases). With 5 bases removed from V and 8 bases from J, the gap between germline ends came to 19 bases. Germline V gene lookup returns CDR1 SGHNT and CDR2 YYREEE (reference sequence). This CDR3 has 15 residues. The CDR3 loop reads CASRRAGGPREKLFF. In DNA, the CDR3 is TGTGCCAGCAGGCGGGCGGGGGGGCCAAGGGAAAAACTGTTTTTT.

The chain recombines TRBV7-2 with TRBJ2-3; 9 positions match TRBD1. The trim removed 1 base at V and 6 bases at J, leaving 2 bases unmatched. Germline V gives CDR1 SGHTA, CDR2 FQGNSA. The CDR3 extends over 14 amino acids. The CDR3 nucleotides read TGTGCCAGCAGCTTAGGGGACAGGGCGGATACGCAGTATTTT. Its translation is CASSLGDRADTQYF. The whole variable domain, filled in from reference TRBV7-2 and TRBJ2-3, reads GAGVSQSPSNKVTEKGKDVELRCDPISGHTALYWYRQSLGQGLEFLIYFQGNSAPDKSGLPSDRFSAERTGGSVSTLTIQRTQQEDSAVYLCASSLGDRADTQYFGPGTRLTVL.

The V gene is TRBV6-1, the J gene TRBJ1-1; D is undetermined. The germline CDR1 and CDR2 sequences are MNHNS and SASEGT. The CDR3 is 13 amino acids. Trimming removed 1 base at V and 5 bases at J, with 8 bases between. CDR3 residues: CASSEGEGTEAFF. CDR3 nucleotides: TGTGCCAGCAGTGAAGGGGAAGGAACTGAAGCTTTCTTT.

The chain carries TRBV29-1 and TRBJ2-7; D might be TRBD1 (6 bases). V was shortened by 7 bases and J by 3 bases, with 13 bases between the two germline ends. This CDR3 region has 12 residues. Germline assignment: CDR1 SQVTM and CDR2 ANQGSEA. In DNA form, the CDR3 reads TGCAGCGCCCTGACGGACAGCTACGAGCAGTACTTC. This sequence encodes CSALTDSYEQYF.

The chain links TRBV12-3 or TRBV12-4 to TRBJ2-7; 9 bases are a match to TRBD1. This CDR3 has 13 amino acids. The V segment lost 3 bases and the J segment 5 bases; nucleotides outside the gene matches: 2. The CDR3 protein is CASSLGQGHEQYF. As DNA, the CDR3 is TGTGCCAGCAGTTTGGGACAGGGACACGAGCAGTACTTC.

The chain links TRBV7-6 to TRBJ2-6; D is possibly TRBD2 (5 bases). Trimming stripped 5 bases from V and 0 bases from J, with 11 bases between. The CDR3 contains 16 residues. The germline CDR1 and CDR2 sequences are SGHVS and FNYEAQ. The DNA for the CDR3 is TGTGCCAGCAGCACGCGACGGGGCTCTGGGGCCAACGTCCTGACTTTC. Translating gives CASSTRRGSGANVLTF.

The chain combines TRBV5-1 with TRBJ2-1; 11 nucleotides line up with TRBD1. The CDR3 is 15 residues long. Unmatched junction bases numbered 3, after V lost 1 base and J lost 6 bases. CDR1 SGHRS and CDR2 YFSETQ come from the germline V gene. The CDR3 sequence: CASSLPGTGGNEQFF. The CDR3 DNA follows: TGCGCCAGCAGCTTGCCCGGGACAGGGGGCAATGAGCAGTTCTTC.

V and J are TRBV9 and TRBJ2-3, with a possible D match to TRBD1 (6 bases). This CDR3 is 16 amino acids long. From germline, CDR1 is SGDLS and CDR2 YYNGEE. V lost 0 bases and J 2 bases, leaving 13 bases between the germline ends. Written as DNA, the CDR3 is TGTGCCAGCAGCGTAGTGGGGACACTTAACACAGATACGCAGTATTTT. It encodes CASSVVGTLNTDTQYF.

This clone was counted a few times. This chain links TRBV11-3 with TRBJ2-1; 7 bases align to TRBD2. Germline lookup yields CDR1 SGHNT and CDR2 YENEEA. J was trimmed by 9 bases and V by 0 bases; bases with no gene match: 14. The CDR3 has 17 amino acids. This chain's CDR3 is CASSLDQGGSFPGEQFF. The CDR3 DNA reads TGTGCCAGCAGCTTAGATCAGGGCGGGAGCTTCCCCGGTGAGCAGTTCTTC.

The chain has TRBV21-1 and TRBJ2-7; the table's D call, TRBD1, has no DNA check behind it. TRBV21-1 counts as a pseudogene. The CDR3 spans 15 residues. The CDR3 DNA reads TGTGCCAGCAGCAAACTGGAACAGGGGAGGTACGAGCAGTACTTC. Protein: CASSKLEQGRYEQYF.

This sequence joins TRBV19 and TRBJ2-7; D is unresolved. Trimming stripped 5 bases from V and 0 bases from J, with 8 bases between. The CDR3 spans 13 residues. The germline V gene encodes CDR1 LNHDA and CDR2 SQIVND (reference sequence). CDR3: CASSWTSSYEQYF. In nucleotides, the CDR3 is TGTGCCAGTAGTTGGACGAGCTCCTACGAGCAGTACTTC.

The rearrangement uses TRBV29-1 and TRBJ1-1; weak D call: TRBD1 (6 bases). Germline CDR1 SQVTM, CDR2 ANQGSEA. The CDR3 runs 15 residues. Trimming removed 0 bases at V and 7 bases at J, with 18 bases between. CDR3 DNA: TGCAGCGTTGAAGAATGGGGACACCGATCGAGTGAAGCTTTCTTT. Translated: CSVEEWGHRSSEAFF.

The chain is built from TRBV29-1 and TRBJ1-1; D is uncertain. V lost 7 bases and J 5 bases, leaving 17 bases between the germline ends. The CDR3 runs 13 residues. From germline, CDR1 is SQVTM and CDR2 ANQGSEA. DNA for the CDR3: TGCAGCGCTCACCGGGTGTTAAAGACTGAAGCTTTCTTT. Translating it yields CSAHRVLKTEAFF. Complete variable domain (other parts from reference TRBV29-1 and TRBJ1-1): SAVISQKPSRDICQRGTSLTIQCQVDSQVTMMFWYRQQPGQSLTLIATANQGSEATYESGFVIDKFPISRPNLTFSTLTVSNMSPEDSSIYLCSAHRVLKTEAFFGQGTRLTVV.

The rearrangement joins TRBV5-6 to TRBJ1-2; D is uncertain. The CDR3 has 12 residues. Germline V gene sequence: CDR1 SGHDT, CDR2 YYEEEE. The germline V and J ends were trimmed by 5 bases and 13 bases, with 18 bases remaining between them. CDR3 protein: CASSYSSGGGTF. As DNA, the CDR3 is TGTGCCAGCAGTTACTCTTCGGGCGGCGGCACCTTC.

The V gene is TRBV5-1, the J gene TRBJ2-7; the D gene is possibly TRBD1 (6 bases). The CDR3 has 14 amino acids. V gave up 1 base and J gave up 1 base, with 9 bases separating them. Germline assignment: CDR1 SGHRS and CDR2 YFSETQ. CDR3 bases: TGCGCCAGCAGCTTGACAACAGGGTCCTACGAGCAGTACTTC. Protein product: CASSLTTGSYEQYF. The full variable domain, its missing parts supplied by reference TRBV5-1 and TRBJ2-7, is KAGVTQTPRYLIKTRGQQVTLSCSPISGHRSVSWYQQTPGQGLQFLFEYFSETQRNKGNFPGRFSGRQFSNSRSEMNVSTLELGDSALYLCASSLTTGSYEQYFGPGTRLTVT.

This chain uses TRBV11-3 with TRBJ2-1; D ambiguous. The CDR3 contains 15 residues. Trimming took 5 bases from V and 6 from J, leaving 17 bases between them. The V gene's germline CDR1 is SGHNT and CDR2 YENEEA. CDR3 in DNA: TGTGCCAGCAGCCCCGGTGGGGTTAAGGGCAATGAGCAGTTCTTC. It encodes CASSPGGVKGNEQFF.